Listed below are T cell receptor beta chains from one sample, sequenced in a study of early T cells in non-severe SARS-CoV-2 infection. In TCRdb, the 5' RACE reads were re-called with MiXCR into one record per CDR3 protein. The data hold 65,000 to 95,000 distinct CDR3 sequences, with 5% observed a single time. Here the sequenced sample was whole blood, taken at baseline. The receptor set was obtained from an adult who was a healthcare worker with PCR-confirmed SARS-CoV-2 infection or an uninfected control (not recorded which). CDR3s include the opening cysteine and the closing phenylalanine or tryptophan. The D gene is left open where the match is weak. Clone size is shown for a subset of rows, as once, few, many or a class of expanded clone.

v_gene	d_gene	j_gene	len	abundance	CDR3nt	CDR3aa
TRBV30	TRBD1	TRBJ1-5	16	medium-sized	TGTGCCTGGAGTGTAGGACAGGGAACGGGCTATCAGCCCCAGCATTTT	CAWSVGQGTGYQPQHF
TRBV7-9	TRBD2	TRBJ2-1	16	many	TGTGCCAGCGTGAGTGTTTCGGGACTAGCAGACAATGAGCAGTTCTTC	CASVSVSGLADNEQFF
TRBV5-1	TRBD1	TRBJ2-1	12	many	TGCGCCAGTAGGGACAGACACAATGAGCAGTTCTTC	CASRDRHNEQFF
TRBV11-3	NA	TRBJ1-1	13	many	TGTGCCAGCAGCCGACACGTGAACACTGAAGCTTTCTTT	CASSRHVNTEAFF
TRBV6-5	NA	TRBJ2-4	13	many	TGTGCCAGCAGTTTGGAACAGAAAAACATTCAGTACTTC	CASSLEQKNIQYF
TRBV9	NA	TRBJ2-1	15	NA	TGTGCCAGCAGCGCCGAGCGGGCTGGCCGAGGAGGGCAGTTCTTC	CASSAERAGRGGQFF
TRBV27	NA	TRBJ1-5	12	many	TGTGCCAGCAGTTTCTCCAATCAGCCCCAGCATTTT	CASSFSNQPQHF
TRBV6-1	NA	TRBJ1-1	15	many	TGTGCCAGCAGTGGAGAGGACAGACTACACACTGAAGCTTTCTTT	CASSGEDRLHTEAFF
TRBV4-2	TRBD1	TRBJ1-4	14	NA	TGTGCCAGCAGCCCTGGACAGGGGGTTGAAAAACTGTTTTTT	CASSPGQGVEKLFF
TRBV4-1	NA	TRBJ2-5	13	few	TGCGCCAGCAGCCAATGGAAGAAAGAGACCCAGTACTTC	CASSQWKKETQYF
TRBV20-1	NA	TRBJ2-1	15	NA	TGCAGTGCTAGGGACTTACGTAGTAATTACAATGAGCAGTTCTTC	CSARDLRSNYNEQFF
TRBV7-6	TRBD2	TRBJ2-5	15	many	TGTGCCAGCAGCTTCGCGGCGGGAGTCAGAGAGACCCAGTACTTC	CASSFAAGVRETQYF
TRBV19	NA	TRBJ2-5	14	NA	TGTGCCACATCTGTGGGGGGGGCGATAGAGACCCAGTACTTC	CATSVGGAIETQYF
TRBV19	TRBD1	TRBJ2-2	14	few	TGTGCCAGTAGGGACAGGGGAAACACCGGGGAGCTGTTTTTT	CASRDRGNTGELFF
TRBV14	NA	TRBJ1-1	12	many	TGTGCCAGCAGCCAAGTTACCGACGAAGCTTTCTTT	CASSQVTDEAFF
TRBV29-1	NA	TRBJ1-5	13	NA	TGCAGCGCCCTCCGGGACACTAATCAGCCCCAGCATTTT	CSALRDTNQPQHF
TRBV12-3/TRBV12-4	NA	TRBJ2-3	15	once	TGTGCCAGCAGTCCCGAGGGGGACTCTTCGGGCACGCAGTATTTT	CASSPEGDSSGTQYF
TRBV12-3/TRBV12-4	NA	TRBJ2-1	14	many	TGTGCCAGCAGTTTGGAGGGTTCCTACAATGAGCAGTTCTTC	CASSLEGSYNEQFF
TRBV12-3/TRBV12-4	NA	TRBJ1-4	15	many	TGTGCCAGCACCTCAGGAAGGGCAACTAATGAAAAACTGTTTTTT	CASTSGRATNEKLFF
TRBV12-5	TRBD1	TRBJ2-6	18	NA	TGTGCTAGTGGTCAGCCGGGACAGGTTCTCTCTGGGGCCAACGTCCTGACTTTC	CASGQPGQVLSGANVLTF
TRBV20-1	TRBD2	TRBJ2-3	16	many	TGCAGTGCCAAAACTAGCGGGCGGTATCGCACAGATACGCAGTATTTT	CSAKTSGRYRTDTQYF
TRBV12-3/TRBV12-4	TRBD1	TRBJ1-5	14	few	TGTGCCAGCAGCGATACAGGGGACAATCAGCCCCAGCATTTT	CASSDTGDNQPQHF
TRBV27	NA	TRBJ2-3	13	few	TGTGCCAGCAGTTTCTTTTATAGAGATACGCAGTATTTT	CASSFFYRDTQYF
TRBV27	TRBD1	TRBJ2-2	17	NA	TGTGCCTGCTCCCCCCGGGACAGGGTGGAGAACACCGGGGAGCTGTTTTTT	CACSPRDRVENTGELFF
TRBV29-1	NA	TRBJ2-2	13	NA	TGCAGCGCCCAGGGGTCGAACACCGGGGAGCTGTTTTTT	CSAQGSNTGELFF
TRBV3-1	NA	TRBJ2-5	14	few	TGTGCCAGCAGTACCTACGGGGGACTCGAGACCCAGTACTTC	CASSTYGGLETQYF
TRBV12-3/TRBV12-4	NA	TRBJ2-3	15	many	TGTGCCAGCAGTTTTCCCCTGAGGGGCACAGATACGCAGTATTTT	CASSFPLRGTDTQYF
TRBV7-8	NA	TRBJ1-4	17	many	TGTGCCAGCAGCCCTTTTTTGCCGGGCACAACTAATGAAAAACTGTTTTTT	CASSPFLPGTTNEKLFF
TRBV19	TRBD1	TRBJ2-2	15	few	TGTGCCAGTACTGATGACAGGGGGGGCACCGGGGAGCTGTTTTTT	CASTDDRGGTGELFF
TRBV24-1	TRBD1	TRBJ1-5	15	many	TGTGCCACCAGTGATCCGGGACAGGGGTTTCAGCCCCAGCATTTT	CATSDPGQGFQPQHF
TRBV4-2	TRBD2	TRBJ2-7	15	many	TGTGCCAGCAGCCAAGAACTAGCGGGAGTCTACGAGCAGTACTTC	CASSQELAGVYEQYF
TRBV6-5	TRBD2	TRBJ2-2	15	few	TGTGCCAGCAGTTACCGACTAGCGGGGACCGGGGAGCTGTTTTTT	CASSYRLAGTGELFF
TRBV6-6	NA	TRBJ1-1	14	many	TGTGCCAGCAGTTACGAAGGGGGGCGGACTGAAGCTTTCTTT	CASSYEGGRTEAFF
TRBV6-6	NA	TRBJ2-5	14	few	TGTGCCAGCACCCCGGACCTTCTCGGGGAGACCCAGTACTTC	CASTPDLLGETQYF
TRBV28	TRBD2	TRBJ2-1	14	many	TGTGCCAGCATTTTAGCGGGAGCTTACAATGAGCAGTTCTTC	CASILAGAYNEQFF
TRBV6-5	TRBD1	TRBJ2-7	15	NA	TGTGCCAGCAGTTACCTGGAGACAGGGGATTTGGAGCAGTACTTC	CASSYLETGDLEQYF
TRBV20-1	NA	TRBJ2-7	13	many	TGCAGTGCCGACCCGACCTTTTCCTACGAGCAGTACTTC	CSADPTFSYEQYF
TRBV5-4	TRBD1	TRBJ2-1	16	many	TGTGCCAGCAGCCGCACCGGGACAGCTTCCAACAATGAGCAGTTCTTC	CASSRTGTASNNEQFF
TRBV27	TRBD1	TRBJ1-1	15	many	TGTGCCAGCAGAGACGGGACAGGGGGAGCCACTGAAGCTTTCTTT	CASRDGTGGATEAFF
TRBV2	NA	TRBJ2-2	14	few	TGTGCCAGCAGTCCGACCGCGAACACCGGGGAGCTGTTTTTT	CASSPTANTGELFF
TRBV15	NA	TRBJ1-1	14	many	TGTGCCACCAGCAGAGAATGGGGGAACGCTGAAGCTTTCTTT	CATSREWGNAEAFF
TRBV28	NA	TRBJ2-7	12	NA	TGTGCCAGCAATGACAGGGACTACGAGCAGAACTTC	CASNDRDYEQNF
TRBV6-5	NA	TRBJ1-2	16	few	TGTGCCAGCAGCCGTACTCTCCTGGGGGATAACTATGGCTACACCTTC	CASSRTLLGDNYGYTF
TRBV27	TRBD2	TRBJ2-5	15	few	TGTGCCAGCAGTTTATCCGGTAGCGGGATGGAGACCCAGTACTTC	CASSLSGSGMETQYF
TRBV6-5	NA	TRBJ2-1	12	many	TGTGCCACTCTGGGACTTAGGAATGAGCAGTTCTTC	CATLGLRNEQFF
TRBV21-1	NA	TRBJ1-3	14	many	TGTGCCAGCAGCAAAGGGAGGGGAGGAAACACCATATATTTT	CASSKGRGGNTIYF
TRBV29-1	TRBD1	TRBJ1-1	13	medium-sized	TGCAGCGTTGAGTCAGGGGGCCACACTGAAGCTTTCTTT	CSVESGGHTEAFF